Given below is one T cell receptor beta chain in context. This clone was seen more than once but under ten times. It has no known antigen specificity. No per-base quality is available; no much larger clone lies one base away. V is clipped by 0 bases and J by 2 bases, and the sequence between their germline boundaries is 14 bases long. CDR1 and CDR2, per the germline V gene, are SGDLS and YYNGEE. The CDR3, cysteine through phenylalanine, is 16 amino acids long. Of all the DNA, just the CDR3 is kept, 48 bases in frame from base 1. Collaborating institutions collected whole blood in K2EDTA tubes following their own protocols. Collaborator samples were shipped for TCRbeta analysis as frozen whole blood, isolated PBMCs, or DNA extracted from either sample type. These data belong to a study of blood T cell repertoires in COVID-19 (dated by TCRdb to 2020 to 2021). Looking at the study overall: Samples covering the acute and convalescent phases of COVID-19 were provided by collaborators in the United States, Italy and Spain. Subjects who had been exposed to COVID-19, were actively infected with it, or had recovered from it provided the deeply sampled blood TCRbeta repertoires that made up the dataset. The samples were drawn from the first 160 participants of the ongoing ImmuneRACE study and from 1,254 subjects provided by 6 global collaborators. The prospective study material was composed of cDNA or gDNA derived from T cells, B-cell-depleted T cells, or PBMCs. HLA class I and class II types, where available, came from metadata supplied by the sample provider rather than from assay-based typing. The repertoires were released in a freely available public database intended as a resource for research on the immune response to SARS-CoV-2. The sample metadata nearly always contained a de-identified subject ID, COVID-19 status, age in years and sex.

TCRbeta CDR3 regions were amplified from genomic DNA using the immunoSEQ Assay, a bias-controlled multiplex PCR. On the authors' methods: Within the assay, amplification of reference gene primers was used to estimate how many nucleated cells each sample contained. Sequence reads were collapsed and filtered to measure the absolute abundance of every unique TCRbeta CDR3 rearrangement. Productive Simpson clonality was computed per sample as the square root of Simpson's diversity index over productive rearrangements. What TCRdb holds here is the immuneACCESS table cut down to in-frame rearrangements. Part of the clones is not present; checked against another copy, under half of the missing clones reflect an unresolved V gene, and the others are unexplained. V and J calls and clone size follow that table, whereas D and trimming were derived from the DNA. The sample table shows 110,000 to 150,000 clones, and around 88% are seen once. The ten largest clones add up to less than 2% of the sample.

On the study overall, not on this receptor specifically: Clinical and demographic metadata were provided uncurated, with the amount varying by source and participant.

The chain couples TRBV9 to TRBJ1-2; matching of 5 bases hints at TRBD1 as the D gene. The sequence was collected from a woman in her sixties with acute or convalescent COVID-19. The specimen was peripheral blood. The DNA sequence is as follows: TGTGCCAGCAGCGTAGCTACCGGGGGAAGGAACTATGGCTACACCTTC. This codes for CASSVATGGRNYGYTF.